The clone carrying this T cell receptor (beta chain) was observed a few times. This entry is derived from a study of Ad26.COV2.S vaccination and SARS-CoV-2 variants. Clones were sequenced by immunoSEQ multiplex PCR, and TCRdb holds only the in-frame ones, with some missing. The table lists 400,000 to 450,000 clones, 90% of them singletons. Treatment here: 15 to 20 received Ad26.COV2.S at low or high dose, single or two shots; about 5 received placebo; per-sample allocation not given. Collection of samples fell on day 63 after the first vaccine or placebo injection. The specimen was peripheral blood, collected in a trial of Ad26.COV2.S vaccine versus placebo. The TCR sequence derives from a person between 18 and 65 years old who received the Ad26.COV2.S COVID-19 vaccine or a placebo.

The CDR3 reads CASSMTVQEGSPLHF. The CDR3 DNA reads as TGTGCCAGCTCGATGACAGTCCAGGAGGGCTCACCCCTCCACTTT. The V call is TRBV27, the J call TRBJ1-6, with D possibly TRBD1 on 5 matching bases. Trimming shortened V by 8 bases and J by 10 bases, and 21 bases separated the two germline ends. Looked up from germline, CDR1 is MNHEY and CDR2 is SMNVEV (reference sequence). This CDR3 is built from 15 residues.